A selection of T cell receptor beta chains follows, all from one sample in a study of human T cells and chemical hapten exposure. TCRdb fed the RACE reads into MiXCR, producing one record per CDR3 protein. The sample has 280,000 or so distinct CDR3 sequences; almost 8% are singletons. The starting material was whole blood, obtained in connection with sensitization to the hapten diphenylcyclopropenone (DPC). All receptors come from a man aged 18-30 years with alopecia areata. Some clones in this sample may be carry-over from other donors' samples. The CDR3 runs from the conserved cysteine through the conserved F or W. D genes are given only for firm matches. A row's size may be missing; if present it is once, few, many or a size class.

CDR3	DNA	size	D	V	J
CASSNTSSYNEQFF	TGTGCCAGTAGTAATACGAGCTCCTACAATGAGCAGTTCTTC	NA	NA	TRBV19	TRBJ2-1
CASSGDRDETQYF	TGTGCCAGCAGTGGGGACAGGGACGAGACCCAGTACTTC	NA	TRBD1	TRBV2	TRBJ2-5
CASRKTSGGPNNEQFF	TGTGCCAGCAGAAAAACTAGCGGGGGACCAAACAATGAGCAGTTCTTC	NA	TRBD2	TRBV3-1	TRBJ2-1
CASRTGGTLNEKLFF	TGTGCCAGCCGGACAGGGGGTACCCTCAATGAAAAACTGTTTTTT	NA	TRBD1	TRBV7-2	TRBJ1-4
CASSYGGGSYEQYF	TGTGCCAGCAGTTACGGCGGGGGGAGCTACGAGCAGTACTTC	many	TRBD2	TRBV6-2/TRBV6-3	TRBJ2-7
CASSAGRNQPQHF	TGTGCCAGCAGCGCGGGACGGAATCAGCCCCAGCATTTT	NA	NA	TRBV5-6	TRBJ1-5
CASSLNRPSGYHSHEQYF	TGTGCCAGCAGTTTAAATCGGCCTAGCGGGTACCACTCCCACGAGCAGTACTTC	NA	TRBD2	TRBV28	TRBJ2-7
CASSPVVVADEQFF	TGTGCCAGCAGCCCCGTGGTGGTAGCCGATGAGCAGTTCTTC	few	NA	TRBV6-5	TRBJ2-1
CASSLVGPQETQYF	TGTGCCAGCAGTTTGGTCGGCCCCCAAGAGACCCAGTACTTC	many	NA	TRBV12-3/TRBV12-4	TRBJ2-5
CASRPTGGTEAFF	TGTGCCAGCAGGCCGACAGGGGGCACTGAAGCTTTCTTT	NA	TRBD1	TRBV6-5	TRBJ1-1
CASSRPGTGMGEKLFF	TGTGCCAGCAGCCGTCCCGGGACAGGGATGGGTGAAAAACTGTTTTTT	NA	TRBD1	TRBV6-6	TRBJ1-4
CASSRGLADIQYF	TGTGCCAGCAGCCGAGGACTAGCTGACATTCAGTACTTC	NA	TRBD2	TRBV14	TRBJ2-4
CSARHSGGAGDTQYF	TGCAGTGCTAGACATAGCGGGGGTGCAGGCGATACGCAGTATTTT	NA	TRBD2	TRBV20-1	TRBJ2-3
CASSPRLAGGPIDTQYF	TGTGCCAGCAGTCCACGACTAGCGGGGGGGCCGATAGATACGCAGTATTTT	NA	TRBD2	TRBV12-3/TRBV12-4	TRBJ2-3
CASSLDFGPTYEQYF	TGTGCCAGCAGCTTAGATTTCGGGCCTACCTACGAGCAGTACTTC	many	NA	TRBV7-2	TRBJ2-7
CASSPAGNEKLFF	TGCGCCAGCAGCCCTGCCGGGAATGAAAAACTGTTTTTT	many	NA	TRBV4-1	TRBJ1-4
CASSPGQASDTQYF	TGTGCCAGCAGCCCAGGACAGGCCTCCGATACGCAGTATTTT	NA	TRBD1	TRBV7-2	TRBJ2-3
CSVFSRTDYGYTF	TGCAGCGTTTTCTCTAGGACTGACTATGGCTACACCTTC	NA	NA	TRBV29-1	TRBJ1-2
CASSQRSGTGTPDTQYF	TGCGCCAGCAGCCAGAGATCTGGGACAGGGACCCCAGATACGCAGTATTTT	NA	TRBD1	TRBV4-1	TRBJ2-3
CASSSTTGTPEAFF	TGTGCCAGCAGCTCAACCACAGGGACCCCTGAAGCTTTCTTT	NA	NA	TRBV7-9	TRBJ1-1
CASSPGPTDTQYF	TGTGCCAGCAGCCCAGGTCCCACAGATACGCAGTATTTT	few	NA	TRBV5-5	TRBJ2-3
CSASRSGETYEQYF	TGCAGTGCTAGTAGGAGCGGGGAAACCTACGAGCAGTACTTC	NA	TRBD2	TRBV20-1	TRBJ2-7
CASSQMQEKLFF	TGTGCCAGCAGCCAAATGCAGGAAAAACTGTTTTTT	NA	NA	TRBV7-9	TRBJ1-4
CASSPSGHYYEQYF	TGTGCCAGCAGCCCCTCGGGACACTATTACGAGCAGTACTTC	many	NA	TRBV3-1	TRBJ2-7
CASSGRLADTQYF	TGTGCCAGCTCCGGACGGCTCGCAGATACGCAGTATTTT	few	NA	TRBV25-1	TRBJ2-3
CASSQVDRDRAVSRYEQYF	TGCGCCAGCAGCCAAGTCGACCGGGACAGGGCGGTTTCTCGGTACGAGCAGTACTTC	few	TRBD1	TRBV4-1	TRBJ2-7
CASRPPGLTRNSPLHF	TGTGCCAGCAGGCCGCCCGGGCTCACTCGAAATTCACCCCTCCACTTT	few	NA	TRBV6-5	TRBJ1-6
CSVEDGRTSGGEQFF	TGCAGCGTTGAAGATGGCCGGACTAGCGGGGGGGAGCAGTTCTTC	few	TRBD2	TRBV29-1	TRBJ2-1
CSVEGTGETEAFF	TGCAGCGTTGAAGGAACAGGGGAGACTGAAGCTTTCTTT	few	TRBD1	TRBV29-1	TRBJ1-1
CASSLWANTGELFF	TGTGCCAGCAGTTTATGGGCAAACACCGGGGAGCTGTTTTTT	few	NA	TRBV28	TRBJ2-2